This passage covers 5 T cell receptor beta chains from one sample sequenced in a study of shared T cell receptors in the human thymus (TCRdb year 2021). Library generation was performed with the immunoSEQ multiplex PCR assay. Held by TCRdb, this immuneACCESS table contains in-frame sequences only and omits some clones. Under half of the omission traces to an unresolved V gene where checked; the cause of the rest is unknown. The sample table shows 700,000 to 750,000 clones, and approximately 85% are seen once. The ten largest clonotypes hold around 0.01% of the sample. These sequences were also reported in another study, on human thymus T cells.

The sequencing sample was made of thymocytes. The receptors stem from a girl younger than two with a congenital heart defect. Donor details come from another sample of the same person, matched by shared clones.

This clone was counted between two and nine times. The chain links TRBV5-1 to TRBJ1-2; 8 bases are shared with TRBD1. Germline V lookup: CDR1 SGHRS, CDR2 YFSETQ. This CDR3 spans 18 amino acids. After removal of 4 bases from V and 0 bases from J, the junction contained 14 bases not matched to a gene. The CDR3 protein is CASSPAGGIGPTNYGYTF. For the CDR3, the DNA is TGCGCCAGCAGCCCAGCAGGGGGCATCGGTCCGACTAACTATGGCTACACCTTC. The full variable domain, with the rest looked up from reference TRBV5-1 and TRBJ1-2, is KAGVTQTPRYLIKTRGQQVTLSCSPISGHRSVSWYQQTPGQGLQFLFEYFSETQRNKGNFPGRFSGRQFSNSRSEMNVSTLELGDSALYLCASSPAGGIGPTNYGYTFGSGTRLTVV.

This chain connects TRBV10-1 to TRBJ2-3; possibly TRBD1 for D (5 bases). With 0 bases removed from V and 2 bases from J, the gap between germline ends came to 15 bases. CDR1 WNHNN and CDR2 SYGVQD come from the germline V gene (reference sequence). CDR3 size: 17 residues. CDR3: CASSESKGAPDTDTQYF. DNA of the CDR3: TGCGCCAGCAGTGAGTCTAAAGGGGCTCCGGACACAGATACGCAGTATTTT.

In this sample, this clone turned up once. The chain is built from TRBV5-1 and TRBJ1-2, with TRBD1 identical over 8 bases. The CDR3 has 18 amino acids. The ends lost 3 bases at V and 0 bases at J; junction bases unmatched: 13. Germline V gives CDR1 SGHRS, CDR2 YFSETQ. The CDR3 coding sequence is TGCGCCAGCAGCTGGAGGTCCCGGGACAGGAACCCTAACTATGGCTACACCTTC. This codes for CASSWRSRDRNPNYGYTF.

The chain is built from TRBV27 and TRBJ1-2; D is undetermined. Trimming removed 1 base at V and 5 bases at J, with 14 bases between. The CDR3 is 15 residues long. Germline V CDR1 and CDR2: MNHEY, SMNVEV (reference sequence). CDR3 region: CASSLFGVGLYGYTF. CDR3 nucleotides: TGTGCCAGCAGTTTATTTGGGGTCGGACTATATGGCTACACCTTC.

This chain connects TRBV5-1 to TRBJ1-2, with TRBD1 identical over 12 bases. This CDR3 has 14 residues. V lost 1 base and J lost 8; bases outside the gene matches: 3. Per the germline V gene, CDR1 is SGHRS and CDR2 is YFSETQ. This chain's CDR3 is CASSLRDRGRGYTF. The CDR3 DNA follows: TGCGCCAGCAGCTTGCGGGACAGGGGGCGCGGCTACACCTTC.